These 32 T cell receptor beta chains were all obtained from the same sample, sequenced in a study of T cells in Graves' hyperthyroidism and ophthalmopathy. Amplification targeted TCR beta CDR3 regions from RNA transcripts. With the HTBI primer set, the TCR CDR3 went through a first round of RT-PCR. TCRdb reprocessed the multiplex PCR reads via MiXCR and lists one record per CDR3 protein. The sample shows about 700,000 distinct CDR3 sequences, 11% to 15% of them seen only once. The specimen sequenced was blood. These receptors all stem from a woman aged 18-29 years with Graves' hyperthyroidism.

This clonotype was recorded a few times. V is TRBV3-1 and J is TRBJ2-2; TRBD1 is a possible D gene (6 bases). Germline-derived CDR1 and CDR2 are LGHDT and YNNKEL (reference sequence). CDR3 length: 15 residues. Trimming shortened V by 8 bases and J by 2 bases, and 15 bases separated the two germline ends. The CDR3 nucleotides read TGTGCCAGCGCGAGGACAGAATTAAACACCGGGGAGCTGTTTTTT. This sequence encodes CASARTELNTGELFF.

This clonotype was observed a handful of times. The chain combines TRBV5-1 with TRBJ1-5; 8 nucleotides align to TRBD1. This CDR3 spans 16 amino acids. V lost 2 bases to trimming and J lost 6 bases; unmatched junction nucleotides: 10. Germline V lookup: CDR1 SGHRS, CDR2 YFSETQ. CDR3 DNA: TGCGCCAGCAGCTTAAGGACAGGGACGAGGGGTCAGCCCCAGCATTTT. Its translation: CASSLRTGTRGQPQHF.

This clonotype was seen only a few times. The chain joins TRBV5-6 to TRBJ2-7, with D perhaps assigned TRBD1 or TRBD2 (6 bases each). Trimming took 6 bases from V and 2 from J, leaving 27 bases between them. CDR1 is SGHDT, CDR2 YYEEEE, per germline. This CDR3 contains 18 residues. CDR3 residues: CASNAIKDIWGAPYEQYF. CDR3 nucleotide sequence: TGTGCCAGCAACGCCATTAAGGACATTTGGGGGGCTCCCTACGAGCAGTACTTC.

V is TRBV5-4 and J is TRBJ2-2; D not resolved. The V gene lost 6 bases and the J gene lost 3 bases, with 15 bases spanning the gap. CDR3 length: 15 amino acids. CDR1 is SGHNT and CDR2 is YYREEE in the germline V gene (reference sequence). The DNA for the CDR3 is TGTGCCAGCACCTACGGGTTATCCTACACCGGGGAGCTGTTTTTT. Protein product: CASTYGLSYTGELFF.

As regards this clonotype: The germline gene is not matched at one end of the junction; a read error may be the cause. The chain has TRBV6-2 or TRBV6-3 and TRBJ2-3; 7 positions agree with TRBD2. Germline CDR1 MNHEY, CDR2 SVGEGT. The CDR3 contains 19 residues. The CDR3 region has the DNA TGTGCCAGCAGTGACTCGAACGCGGCGGGGCTAGCGGACACAGATACGCAGTATTTT. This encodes CASSDSNAAGLADTDTQYF.

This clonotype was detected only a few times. The CDR3 region is CAINPTDRLVHNEQFF. Here the CDR3 DNA reads TGTGCCATCAACCCCACCGATCGATTAGTCCACAATGAGCAGTTCTTC. The chain joins TRBV10-3 to TRBJ2-1; no clear D. Germline loops: CDR1 ENHRY, CDR2 SYGVKD. The CDR3 contains 16 residues. Deletions cut 7 bases from V and 5 bases from J, with 21 bases between.

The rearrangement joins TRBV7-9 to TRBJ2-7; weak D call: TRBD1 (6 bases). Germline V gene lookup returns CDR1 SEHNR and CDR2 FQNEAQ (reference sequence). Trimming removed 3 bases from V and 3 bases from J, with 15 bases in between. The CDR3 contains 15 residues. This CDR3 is CASSFAGTTFYEQYF. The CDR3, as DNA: TGTGCCAGCAGCTTCGCCGGGACAACCTTCTACGAGCAGTACTTC.

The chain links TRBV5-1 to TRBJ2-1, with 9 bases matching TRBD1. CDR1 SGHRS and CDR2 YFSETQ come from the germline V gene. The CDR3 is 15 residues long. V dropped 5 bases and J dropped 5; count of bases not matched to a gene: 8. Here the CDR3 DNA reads TGCGCCAGCAGGGAAACAGGGGGCGCCCACAATGAGCAGTTCTTC. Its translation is CASRETGGAHNEQFF.

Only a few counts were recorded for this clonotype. CDR3 amino acids: CASTDDRRGEYGYTF. The CDR3 coding sequence is TGTGCCAGTACCGACGACAGGAGGGGGGAGTATGGCTACACCTTC. The rearrangement links TRBV19 to TRBJ1-2; possible D gene TRBD1, 6 bases. The germline gives CDR1 LNHDA, CDR2 SQIVND (reference sequence). Trimming took off 7 bases at V and 5 bases at J, with 20 bases between the two ends. This CDR3 is built from 15 residues.

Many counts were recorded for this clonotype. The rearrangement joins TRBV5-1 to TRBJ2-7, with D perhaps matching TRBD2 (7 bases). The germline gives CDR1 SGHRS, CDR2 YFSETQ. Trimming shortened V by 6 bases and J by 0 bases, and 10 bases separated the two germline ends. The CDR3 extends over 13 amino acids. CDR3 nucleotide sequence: TGCGCCAGCAAGGGGGGGGGCTCCTACGAGCAGTACTTC. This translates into CASKGGGSYEQYF. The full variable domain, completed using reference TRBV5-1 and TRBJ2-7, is KAGVTQTPRYLIKTRGQQVTLSCSPISGHRSVSWYQQTPGQGLQFLFEYFSETQRNKGNFPGRFSGRQFSNSRSEMNVSTLELGDSALYLCASKGGGSYEQYFGPGTRLTVT.

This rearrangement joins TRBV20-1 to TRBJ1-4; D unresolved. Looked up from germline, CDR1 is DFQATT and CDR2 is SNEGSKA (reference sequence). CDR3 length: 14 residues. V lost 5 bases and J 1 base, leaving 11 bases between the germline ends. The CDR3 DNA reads TGCAGTGCTCGCCCACTGGTAACTAATGAAAAACTGTTTTTT. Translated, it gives CSARPLVTNEKLFF.

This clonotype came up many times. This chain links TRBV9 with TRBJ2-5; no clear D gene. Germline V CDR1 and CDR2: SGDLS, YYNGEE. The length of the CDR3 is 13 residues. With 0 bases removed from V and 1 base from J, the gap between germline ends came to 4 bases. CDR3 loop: CASSVVPQETQYF. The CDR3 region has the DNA TGTGCCAGCAGCGTAGTACCCCAAGAGACCCAGTACTTC.

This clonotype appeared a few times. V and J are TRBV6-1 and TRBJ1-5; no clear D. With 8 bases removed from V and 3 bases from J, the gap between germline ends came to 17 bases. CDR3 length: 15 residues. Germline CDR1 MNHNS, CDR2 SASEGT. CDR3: CASEAPVGLNQPQHF. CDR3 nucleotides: TGTGCCAGCGAGGCCCCGGTAGGGCTCAATCAGCCCCAGCATTTT.

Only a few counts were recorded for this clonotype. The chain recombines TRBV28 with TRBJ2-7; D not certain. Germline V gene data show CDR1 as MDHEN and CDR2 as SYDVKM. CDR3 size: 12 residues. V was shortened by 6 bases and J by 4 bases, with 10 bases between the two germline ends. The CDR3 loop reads CASRRGFYEQYF. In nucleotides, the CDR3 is TGTGCCAGCAGACGAGGCTTTTACGAGCAGTACTTC.

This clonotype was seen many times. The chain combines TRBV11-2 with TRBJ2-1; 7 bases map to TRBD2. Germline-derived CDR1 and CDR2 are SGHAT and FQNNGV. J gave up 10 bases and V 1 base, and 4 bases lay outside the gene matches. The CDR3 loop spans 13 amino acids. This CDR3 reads CASSLVQAGEQFF. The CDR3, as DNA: TGTGCCAGCAGCTTAGTTCAAGCGGGGGAGCAGTTCTTC.

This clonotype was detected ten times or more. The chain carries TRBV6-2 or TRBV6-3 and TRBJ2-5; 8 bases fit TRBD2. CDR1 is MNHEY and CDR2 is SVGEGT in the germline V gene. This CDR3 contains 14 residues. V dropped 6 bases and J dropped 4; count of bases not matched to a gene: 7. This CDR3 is CASRPTSARETQYF. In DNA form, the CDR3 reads TGTGCCAGCAGGCCGACTAGCGCGCGAGAGACCCAGTACTTC.

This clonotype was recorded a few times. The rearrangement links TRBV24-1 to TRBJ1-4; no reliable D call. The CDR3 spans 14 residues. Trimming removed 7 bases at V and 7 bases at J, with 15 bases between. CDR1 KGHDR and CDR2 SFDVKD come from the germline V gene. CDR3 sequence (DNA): TGTGCCACCAGCTCCAGCGGTGATGTTGAAAAACTGTTTTTT. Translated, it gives CATSSSGDVEKLFF.

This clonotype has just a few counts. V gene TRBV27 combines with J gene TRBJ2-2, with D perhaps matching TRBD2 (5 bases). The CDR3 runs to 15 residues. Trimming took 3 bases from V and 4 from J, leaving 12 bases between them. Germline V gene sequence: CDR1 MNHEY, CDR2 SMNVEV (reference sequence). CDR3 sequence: CASSFLLDGTGELFF. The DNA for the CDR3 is TGTGCCAGCAGTTTCCTACTAGACGGCACCGGGGAGCTGTTTTTT.

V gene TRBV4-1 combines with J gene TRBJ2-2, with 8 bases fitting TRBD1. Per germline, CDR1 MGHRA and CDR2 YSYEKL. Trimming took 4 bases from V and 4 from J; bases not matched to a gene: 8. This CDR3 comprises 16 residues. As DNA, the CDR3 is TGCGCCAGCAGCCCTGGACAGGGAATCCCCACCGGGGAGCTGTTTTTT. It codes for CASSPGQGIPTGELFF.

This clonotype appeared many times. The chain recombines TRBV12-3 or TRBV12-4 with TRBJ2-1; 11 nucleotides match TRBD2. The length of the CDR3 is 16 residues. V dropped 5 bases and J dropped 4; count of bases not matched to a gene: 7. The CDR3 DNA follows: TGTGCCAGCAGTCGCGGGACTAGCGGATTTTACAATGAGCAGTTCTTC. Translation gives CASSRGTSGFYNEQFF.

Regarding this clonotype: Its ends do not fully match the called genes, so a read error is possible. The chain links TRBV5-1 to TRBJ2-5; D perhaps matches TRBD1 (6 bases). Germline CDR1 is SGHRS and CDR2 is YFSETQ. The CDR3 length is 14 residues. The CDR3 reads CAGSSRTAQETQYF. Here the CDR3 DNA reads TGTGCCGGCAGCTCCAGGACAGCCCAAGAGACCCAGTACTTC.

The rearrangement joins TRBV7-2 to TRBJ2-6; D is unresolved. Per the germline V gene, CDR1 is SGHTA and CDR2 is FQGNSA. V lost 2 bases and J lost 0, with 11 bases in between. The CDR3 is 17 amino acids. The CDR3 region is CASSLPRPFSGANVLTF. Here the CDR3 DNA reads TGTGCCAGCAGCTTACCCCGGCCCTTCTCTGGGGCCAACGTCCTGACTTTC.

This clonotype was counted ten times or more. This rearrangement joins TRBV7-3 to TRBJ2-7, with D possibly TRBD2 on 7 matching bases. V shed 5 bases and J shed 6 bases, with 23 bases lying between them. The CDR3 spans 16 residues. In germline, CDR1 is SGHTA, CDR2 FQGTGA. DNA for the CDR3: TGTGCCAGCAGCCCAACTGAAAGGGGGGGGCGCGCCGAGCAGTACTTC. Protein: CASSPTERGGRAEQYF.

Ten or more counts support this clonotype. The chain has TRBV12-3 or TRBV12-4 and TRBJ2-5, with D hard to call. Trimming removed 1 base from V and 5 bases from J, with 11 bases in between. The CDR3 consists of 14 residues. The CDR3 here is CASSLGSPWETQYF. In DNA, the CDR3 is TGTGCCAGCAGTTTAGGCAGCCCGTGGGAGACCCAGTACTTC.

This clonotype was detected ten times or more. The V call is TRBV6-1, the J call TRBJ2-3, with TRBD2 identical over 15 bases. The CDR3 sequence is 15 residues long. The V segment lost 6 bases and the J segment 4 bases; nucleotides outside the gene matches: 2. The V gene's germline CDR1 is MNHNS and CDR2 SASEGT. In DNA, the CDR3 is TGTGCCAGCAGGCGGACTAGCGGGAGGGCAGATACGCAGTATTTT. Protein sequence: CASRRTSGRADTQYF.

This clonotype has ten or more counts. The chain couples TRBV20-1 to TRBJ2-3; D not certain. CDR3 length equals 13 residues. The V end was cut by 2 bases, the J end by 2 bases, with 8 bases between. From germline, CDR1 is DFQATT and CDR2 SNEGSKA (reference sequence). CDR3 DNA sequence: TGCAGTGCTAGACTGGTCACCACAGATACGCAGTATTTT. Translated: CSARLVTTDTQYF.

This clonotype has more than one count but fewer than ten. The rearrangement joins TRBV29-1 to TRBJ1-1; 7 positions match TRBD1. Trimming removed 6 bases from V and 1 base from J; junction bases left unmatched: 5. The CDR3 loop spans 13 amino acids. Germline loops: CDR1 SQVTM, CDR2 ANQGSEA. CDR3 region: CSVRGDPNTEAFF. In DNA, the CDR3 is TGCAGCGTCAGGGGGGACCCGAACACTGAAGCTTTCTTT.

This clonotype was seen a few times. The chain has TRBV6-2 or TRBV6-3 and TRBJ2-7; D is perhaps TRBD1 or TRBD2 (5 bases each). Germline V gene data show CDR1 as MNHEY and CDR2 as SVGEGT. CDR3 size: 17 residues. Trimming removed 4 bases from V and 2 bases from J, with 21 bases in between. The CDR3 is CASSFVSEGPRAYEQYF. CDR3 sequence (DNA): TGTGCCAGCAGTTTTGTCTCTGAGGGACCACGGGCCTACGAGCAGTACTTC.

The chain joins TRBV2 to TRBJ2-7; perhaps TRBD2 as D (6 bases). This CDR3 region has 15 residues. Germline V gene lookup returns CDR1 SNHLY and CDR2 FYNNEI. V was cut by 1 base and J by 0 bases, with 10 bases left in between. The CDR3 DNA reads TGTGCCAGCAGTGAAGTTAGCGGACTCTCCTACGAGCAGTACTTC. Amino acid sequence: CASSEVSGLSYEQYF.

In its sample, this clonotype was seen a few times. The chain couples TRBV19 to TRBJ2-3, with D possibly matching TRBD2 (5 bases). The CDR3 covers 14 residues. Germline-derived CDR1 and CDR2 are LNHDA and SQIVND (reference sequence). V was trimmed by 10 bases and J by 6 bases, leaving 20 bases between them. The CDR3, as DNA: TGTGCCACTAAGGGAGACCCACCGCGGGATACGCAGTATTTT. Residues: CATKGDPPRDTQYF.

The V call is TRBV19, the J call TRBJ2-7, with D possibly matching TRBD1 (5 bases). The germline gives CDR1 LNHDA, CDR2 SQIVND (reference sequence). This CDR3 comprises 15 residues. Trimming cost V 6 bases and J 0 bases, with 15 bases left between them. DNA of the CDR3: TGTGCCAGTAGCGTCACAGGAGACCTCTCCTACGAGCAGTACTTC. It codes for CASSVTGDLSYEQYF.

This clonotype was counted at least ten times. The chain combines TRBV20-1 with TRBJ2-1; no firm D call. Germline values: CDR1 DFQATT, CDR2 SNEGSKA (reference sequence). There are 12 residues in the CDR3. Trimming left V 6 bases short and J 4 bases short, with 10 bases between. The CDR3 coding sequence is TGCAGTGCCAGAAACAGTTACAATGAGCAGTTCTTC. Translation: CSARNSYNEQFF.